The 29 T cell receptor beta chains listed next were all sequenced from one sample in a study of Ad26.COV2.S vaccination and SARS-CoV-2 variants. Treatment defined: about 20 received Ad26.COV2.S at low or high dose, single or two shots; about 5 received placebo; per-sample allocation not given. Sampling happened 63 days after the first vaccine or placebo injection. Libraries were prepared by immunoSEQ multiplex PCR; TCRdb keeps only in-frame clonotypes and omits some of them. Of some 390,000 clones listed, 80% to 90% were seen once; the top ten hold roughly 3%. The sample here was peripheral blood, taken in a trial of Ad26.COV2.S vaccine versus placebo. These receptors all stem from a person aged 18-65 years who received the Ad26.COV2.S COVID-19 vaccine or a placebo.

The J gene is TRBJ2-1, the V gene TRBV7-2; 9 bases map to TRBD1. The CDR3 has 14 amino acids. V lost 5 bases to trimming and J lost 7 bases; unmatched junction nucleotides: 6. Germline values: CDR1 SGHTA, CDR2 FQGNSA. The CDR3 region has the DNA TGTGCCAGCAGCCCACGGACAGGGGAGAATGAGCAGTTCTTC. This gives the protein CASSPRTGENEQFF.

V usage is TRBV30 and J usage is TRBJ2-1, with a weak D call TRBD1 (5 bases). The CDR3 contains 12 residues. Germline CDR1 is GTSNPN and CDR2 is SVGIG (reference sequence). V shed 3 bases and J shed 11 bases, with 14 bases lying between them. CDR3 amino acids: CAWRPRAGKQFF. The CDR3 coding sequence is TGTGCCTGGAGGCCCCGGGCAGGGAAGCAGTTCTTC.

The chain links TRBV11-2 to TRBJ2-7; 9 bases line up with TRBD2. Germline lookup yields CDR1 SGHAT and CDR2 FQNNGV. Unmatched junction bases numbered 9, after V lost 5 bases and J lost 4 bases. The CDR3 has 15 amino acids. This chain's CDR3 is CASSPGVAGVYEQYF. The DNA for the CDR3 is TGTGCCAGCAGCCCTGGGGTAGCGGGGGTATACGAGCAGTACTTC.

V is TRBV11-3 and J is TRBJ1-1; D unresolved. The germline V gene encodes CDR1 SGHNT and CDR2 YENEEA. The length of the CDR3 is 13 residues. Trimming stripped 8 bases from V and 4 bases from J, with 14 bases between. The CDR3 DNA reads as TGTGCCAGCGCCAGAGATGAGCGCACTGAAGCTTTCTTT. Encoded protein: CASARDERTEAFF.

The gene calls are TRBV2 and TRBJ1-1, with D uncertain. Trimming cost V 6 bases and J 8 bases, with 16 bases left between them. The CDR3 is 13 residues long. Looked up from germline, CDR1 is SNHLY and CDR2 is FYNNEI. CDR3 protein: CASRPDGFGEAFF. CDR3 nucleotide sequence: TGTGCCAGCAGGCCCGACGGGTTCGGGGAAGCTTTCTTT. Filled out from reference TRBV2 and TRBJ1-1, the complete variable domain reads EPEVTQTPSHQVTQMGQEVILRCVPISNHLYFYWYRQILGQKVEFLVSFYNNEISEKSEIFDDQFSVERPDGSNFTLKIRSTKLEDSAMYFCASRPDGFGEAFFGQGTRLTVV.

As DNA, the CDR3 is TGTGCCAGCAGTAAGTTCCAGGGGGACTCCTACGAGCAGTACTTC. Its protein product is CASSKFQGDSYEQYF. The chain carries TRBV2 and TRBJ2-7; 7 nucleotides agree with TRBD1. This CDR3 contains 15 residues. From germline, CDR1 is SNHLY and CDR2 FYNNEI. V dropped 5 bases and J dropped 0; count of bases not matched to a gene: 7.

V and J are TRBV27 and TRBJ1-2; 9 nucleotides match TRBD1. Germline V gives CDR1 MNHEY, CDR2 SMNVEV (reference sequence). Unmatched junction bases numbered 6, after V lost 8 bases and J lost 2 bases. This CDR3 region has 14 residues. The CDR3 nucleotides are TGTGCCAGCCGTACAACAGGGGGCAACTATGGCTACACCTTC. This codes for CASRTTGGNYGYTF.

The gene calls are TRBV10-3 and TRBJ1-2, with D unclear. V was trimmed by 2 bases and J by 0 bases, leaving 7 bases between them. The CDR3 sequence is 14 residues long. Germline V CDR1 and CDR2: ENHRY, SYGVKD. The CDR3: CAISEQAANYGYTF. The CDR3 DNA follows: TGTGCCATCAGTGAGCAGGCCGCTAACTATGGCTACACCTTC.

With regard to this clone: The same CDR3 can be traced to other DNA sequences in this sample. The V call is TRBV28, the J call TRBJ2-3; the D is unclear. The CDR3 is made up of 13 amino acids. Germline-derived CDR1 and CDR2 are MDHEN and SYDVKM. Trimming removed 3 bases at V and 3 bases at J, with 7 bases between. The CDR3 loop reads CASSLSQTDTQYF. The CDR3, as DNA: TGTGCCAGCAGTTTGTCCCAGACAGATACGCAGTATTTT. Drawing the rest from reference TRBV28 and TRBJ2-3, the complete variable domain is DVKVTQSSRYLVKRTGEKVFLECVQDMDHENMFWYRQDPGLGLRLIYFSYDVKMKEKGDIPEGYSVSREKKERFSLILESASTNQTSMYLCASSLSQTDTQYFGPGTRLTVL.

A word on this clone: The junction differs from germline at one of its ends, possibly a read error. This chain uses TRBV6-1 with TRBJ2-5; 7 bases line up with TRBD1. CDR1 is MNHNS, CDR2 SASEGT, per germline. The CDR3 sequence is 15 residues long. DNA for the CDR3: TGTGCCAGCAGTCAAGCGACAGGGCTTGGGTTGACCCAGTACTTC. Protein sequence: CASSQATGLGLTQYF.

The CDR3 here is CASSGSGAGVDEQYF. The CDR3 region has the DNA TGTGCCAGTAGTGGTAGCGGGGCCGGCGTCGACGAGCAGTACTTC. The chain couples TRBV19 to TRBJ2-7; 8 bases fit TRBD2. The J segment lost 5 bases and the V segment lost 5 bases, leaving 11 bases of the junction unmatched. The CDR3 has 15 residues. CDR1 and CDR2 from the germline V gene are LNHDA and SQIVND (reference sequence).

This clone appeared once. As DNA, the CDR3 is TGTGCCAGCAGTTTATTTGCCGGGGGCCACTACGAGCAGTACTTC. Protein: CASSLFAGGHYEQYF. The rearrangement links TRBV27 to TRBJ2-7; D may correspond to TRBD1 or TRBD2 (6 bases each). This CDR3 is 15 amino acids long. CDR1 is MNHEY and CDR2 is SMNVEV in the germline V gene (reference sequence). Between the trimmed V and J ends, which lost 1 base and 3 bases, there was a span of 13 bases.

CDR3 DNA: TGTGCCAGCAGTCGTCCTGCAGGAAACTCTGGAAACACCATATATTTT. It yields the protein CASSRPAGNSGNTIYF. This chain uses TRBV6-6 with TRBJ1-3; D is unresolved. This CDR3 region has 16 residues. In germline, CDR1 is MNHNY, CDR2 SVGAGI (reference sequence). The V end lost 5 bases, the J end lost 0 bases, and 14 bases lay between the germline ends.

V usage is TRBV29-1 and J usage is TRBJ2-7; tentatively, D is TRBD1 or TRBD2 (7 bases each). The CDR3 is 12 residues long. CDR1 and CDR2 from the germline V gene are SQVTM and ANQGSEA. The ends were cut back, 8 bases at V and 4 bases at J, with 15 bases in the middle. The CDR3 coding sequence is TGCAGCACCCGACAGGGAGGGTACGAGCAGTACTTC. It specifies CSTRQGGYEQYF.

This chain joins TRBV3-1 (or the pseudogene TRBV3-2) and TRBJ2-5; the match to TRBD2 covers 11 bases. V shed 4 bases, J shed 0 bases, and the junction held 1 base outside the gene matches. Looked up from germline, CDR1 is LGHDT and CDR2 is YNNKEL (reference sequence). CDR3 length equals 15 residues. The CDR3 DNA follows: TGTGCCAGCAGCCCTAGCGGGGGGTACCAAGAGACCCAGTACTTC. Translated, it gives CASSPSGGYQETQYF.

The chain joins TRBV25-1 to TRBJ1-2, with D possibly TRBD1 on 5 matching bases. V shed 8 bases and J shed 3 bases, with 13 bases lying between them. Germline V gives CDR1 MGHDK, CDR2 SYGVNS. This CDR3 contains 13 residues. CDR3 in DNA: TGTGCCAGCCAACGTCTGGGGGACTATGGCTACACCTTC. Protein sequence: CASQRLGDYGYTF.

This chain uses TRBV7-2 with TRBJ1-2; D gene unclear. The CDR3 loop spans 15 amino acids. Germline values: CDR1 SGHTA, CDR2 FQGNSA. V gave up 1 base and J gave up 0 bases, with 9 bases separating them. CDR3 residues: CASSLGPIANYGYTF. The CDR3 coding sequence is TGTGCCAGCAGCTTAGGTCCGATAGCTAACTATGGCTACACCTTC. Full variable domain (remainder filled in from reference TRBV7-2 and TRBJ1-2): GAGVSQSPSNKVTEKGKDVELRCDPISGHTALYWYRQSLGQGLEFLIYFQGNSAPDKSGLPSDRFSAERTGGSVSTLTIQRTQQEDSAVYLCASSLGPIANYGYTFGSGTRLTVV.

The gene calls are TRBV18 and TRBJ1-2; 7 positions match TRBD1. The CDR3 spans 15 residues. Germline V CDR1 and CDR2: KGHSH, LQKENI. Germline trimming cut 0 bases from V and 8 bases from J; bases unmatched to any gene: 9. CDR3 in DNA: TGTGCCAGCTCACCACCCAGACAGGGAATGAGGGGCTACACCTTC. It codes for CASSPPRQGMRGYTF.

The chain uses TRBV10-2 and TRBJ2-1; 8 nucleotides line up with TRBD2. The CDR3 covers 15 residues. The ends lost 5 bases at V and 6 bases at J; junction bases unmatched: 9. Germline V gene lookup returns CDR1 WSHSY and CDR2 SAAADI. The CDR3 here is CASSLAGGGSNEQFF. The CDR3 DNA reads TGCGCCAGCAGTCTCGCGGGGGGAGGGTCCAATGAGCAGTTCTTC.

The chain has TRBV18 and TRBJ1-1; D gene unclear. Per germline, CDR1 KGHSH and CDR2 LQKENI. CDR3 size: 14 residues. Between the trimmed V and J ends, which lost 3 bases and 0 bases, there was a span of 8 bases. CDR3 DNA sequence: TGTGCCAGCTCACCTCAAAACATGAACACTGAAGCTTTCTTT. Protein product: CASSPQNMNTEAFF.

About this clone itself: At one boundary the junction diverges from the germline segment, which might be a read error. The chain employs TRBV4-1 and TRBJ2-5, with no clear D. Germline V gives CDR1 MGHRA, CDR2 YSYEKL. The CDR3 has 15 amino acids. CDR3 residues: CASSQVPGPQGTQYF. CDR3 bases: TGCGCCAGCAGCCAAGTCCCTGGCCCCCAAGGGACCCAGTACTTC.

This rearrangement joins TRBV27 to TRBJ2-7; D gene ambiguous. The V and J ends lost 5 bases and 0 bases respectively, with 14 bases between them. CDR3 length: 15 residues. Germline CDR1 is MNHEY and CDR2 is SMNVEV (reference sequence). CDR3 bases: TGTGCCAGCAGTCTCTCCTACACCGGCTCCTACGAGCAGTACTTC. Translated: CASSLSYTGSYEQYF.

The chain combines TRBV30 with TRBJ2-5, with 7 bases fitting TRBD1. Germline values: CDR1 GTSNPN, CDR2 SVGIG (reference sequence). The CDR3 length is 12 residues. V was pared by 0 bases and J by 14 bases, with 9 bases of the junction left unmatched. CDR3 amino acids: CAWSVEGGRSYF. The CDR3 nucleotides read TGTGCCTGGAGTGTAGAAGGGGGCCGGTCATACTTC.

The chain joins TRBV2 to TRBJ1-1; D is perhaps TRBD1 (5 bases). The CDR3 loop spans 12 amino acids. Germline V gene lookup returns CDR1 SNHLY and CDR2 FYNNEI. V lost 6 bases, J lost 8 bases, and 13 bases lay in between. The CDR3 loop is CASSRQSLEAFF. DNA for the CDR3: TGTGCCAGCAGCCGACAGTCCCTAGAAGCTTTCTTT.

The genes are TRBV29-1 and TRBJ1-1, with D uncertain. Germline loops: CDR1 SQVTM, CDR2 ANQGSEA. Trimming removed 0 bases from V and 2 bases from J, with 7 bases in between. The CDR3 has 13 residues. The CDR3 nucleotides read TGCAGCGTTGAAGACCTGACCAACACTGAAGCTTTCTTT. As protein: CSVEDLTNTEAFF.

The chain recombines TRBV7-2 with TRBJ1-2; tentative D call: TRBD1 (5 bases). The ends were cut back, 4 bases at V and 0 bases at J, with 12 bases in the middle. This CDR3 has 15 amino acids. Germline lookup yields CDR1 SGHTA and CDR2 FQGNSA. The chain's CDR3 is CASSSGGGANYGYTF. CDR3 DNA sequence: TGTGCCAGCAGCTCAGGCGGGGGAGCTAACTATGGCTACACCTTC. Based on the CDR3 plus reference TRBV7-2 and TRBJ1-2, the full variable domain is GAGVSQSPSNKVTEKGKDVELRCDPISGHTALYWYRQSLGQGLEFLIYFQGNSAPDKSGLPSDRFSAERTGGSVSTLTIQRTQQEDSAVYLCASSSGGGANYGYTFGSGTRLTVV.

The chain employs TRBV6-5 and TRBJ2-2; TRBD1 is a possible D gene (6 bases). The CDR3 covers 14 residues. Germline CDR1 and CDR2: MNHEY and SVGAGI. V lost 8 bases and J 0 bases, leaving 10 bases between the germline ends. In nucleotides, the CDR3 is TGTGCCAGCGGCACAGGGACGAACACCGGGGAGCTGTTTTTT. Protein: CASGTGTNTGELFF.

The rearrangement uses TRBV6-5 and TRBJ2-5, with 7 bases that match TRBD1. With V trimmed by 5 bases and J by 1 base, 1 base remained unmatched. Germline CDR1 MNHEY, CDR2 SVGAGI. The CDR3 spans 13 residues. In nucleotides, the CDR3 is TGTGCCAGCAGTCGGGACAGCCAAGAGACCCAGTACTTC. It is translated as CASSRDSQETQYF.

V gene TRBV6-5 combines with J gene TRBJ2-7; TRBD2 aligns across 7 bases. CDR1 MNHEY and CDR2 SVGAGI come from the germline V gene. V gave up 6 bases and J gave up 2 bases; unmatched junction bases: 10. This CDR3 region has 15 residues. CDR3 DNA sequence: TGTGCCAGCAGCGTTTCTGGGGGGGTAGCCTACGAGCAGTACTTC. As protein: CASSVSGGVAYEQYF.